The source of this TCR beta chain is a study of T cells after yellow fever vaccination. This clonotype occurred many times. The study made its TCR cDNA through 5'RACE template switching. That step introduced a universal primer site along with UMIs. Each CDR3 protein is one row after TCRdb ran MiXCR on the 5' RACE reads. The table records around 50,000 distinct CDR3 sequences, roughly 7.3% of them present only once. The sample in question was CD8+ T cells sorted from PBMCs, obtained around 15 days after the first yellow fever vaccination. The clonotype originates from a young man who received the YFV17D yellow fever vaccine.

In DNA form, the CDR3 reads TGTGCCAGCAGTTTACCCCTCAGTAGGGCCATGAACACTGAAGCTTTCTTT. It translates to CASSLPLSRAMNTEAFF. This chain joins TRBV12-3 or TRBV12-4 and TRBJ1-1; no clear D gene. V was clipped by 2 bases and J by 0 bases, with 16 bases between them. This CDR3 contains 17 residues.